This T cell receptor beta chain was captured in a study of shared clonotypes between healthy human individuals. The CDR3 covers 13 residues. The germline V gene has CDR1 SGHNT and CDR2 YENEEA. Trimming took 9 bases from V and 2 from J, leaving 14 bases between them. TCRdb's table, derived via immunoSEQ multiplex PCR, lists solely in-frame clones and lacks some. The sample carries about 2.4 million clones, just over 90% recorded once. The specimen was naive CD4+ T cells sorted from blood. Subset of the sample: CD45RA+ positively selected. The source of this sequence is a man aged 18 to 30 in good health. The rearrangement links TRBV11-3 to TRBJ2-7; D call uncertain. The CDR3: CARIGKGTYEQYF. CDR3 DNA: TGTGCCAGAATCGGAAAAGGAACCTACGAGCAGTACTTC.